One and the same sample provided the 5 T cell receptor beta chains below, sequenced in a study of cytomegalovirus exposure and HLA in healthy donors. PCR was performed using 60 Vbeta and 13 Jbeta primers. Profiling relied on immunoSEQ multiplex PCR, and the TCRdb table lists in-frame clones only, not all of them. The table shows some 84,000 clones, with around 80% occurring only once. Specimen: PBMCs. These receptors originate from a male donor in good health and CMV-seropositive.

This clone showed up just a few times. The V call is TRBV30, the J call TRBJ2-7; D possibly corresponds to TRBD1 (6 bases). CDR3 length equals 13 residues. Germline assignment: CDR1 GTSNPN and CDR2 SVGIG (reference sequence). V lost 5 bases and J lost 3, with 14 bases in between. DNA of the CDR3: TGTGCCTGGGGATCCGGGACATACTACGAGCAGTACTTC. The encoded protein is CAWGSGTYYEQYF.

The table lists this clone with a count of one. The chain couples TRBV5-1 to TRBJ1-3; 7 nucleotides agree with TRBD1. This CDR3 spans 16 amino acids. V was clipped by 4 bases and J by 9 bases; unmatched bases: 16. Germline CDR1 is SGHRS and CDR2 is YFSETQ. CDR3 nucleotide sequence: TGCGCCAGCAGCCAATTTACAGGGGCTCCAGAGAGCACCATATATTTT. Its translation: CASSQFTGAPESTIYF.

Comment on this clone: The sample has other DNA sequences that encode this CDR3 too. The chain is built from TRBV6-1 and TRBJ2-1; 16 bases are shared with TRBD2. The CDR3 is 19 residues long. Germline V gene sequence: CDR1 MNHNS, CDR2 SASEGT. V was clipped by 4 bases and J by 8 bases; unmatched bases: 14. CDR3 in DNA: TGTGCCAGCAGTGGATCGGGACTAGCGGGAGGGCTATATGGCGATGAGCAGTTCTTC. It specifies CASSGSGLAGGLYGDEQFF.

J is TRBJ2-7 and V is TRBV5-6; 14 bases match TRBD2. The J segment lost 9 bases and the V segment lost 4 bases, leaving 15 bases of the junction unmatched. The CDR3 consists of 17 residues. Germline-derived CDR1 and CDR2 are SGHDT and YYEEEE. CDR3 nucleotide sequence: TGTGCCAGCAGCGAACCGCCGGGACTAGCGGGAGATTGGCTGCAGTACTTC. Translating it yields CASSEPPGLAGDWLQYF.

The CDR3 loop reads CASSLQTGENTGELFF. The CDR3 DNA is TGTGCCAGCAGCTTACAGACAGGGGAGAACACCGGGGAGCTGTTTTTT. The chain couples TRBV7-2 to TRBJ2-2; the match to TRBD1 covers 8 bases. After removal of 2 bases from V and 1 base from J, the junction contained 3 bases not matched to a gene. Germline assignment: CDR1 SGHTA and CDR2 FQGNSA. CDR3 length: 16 amino acids.